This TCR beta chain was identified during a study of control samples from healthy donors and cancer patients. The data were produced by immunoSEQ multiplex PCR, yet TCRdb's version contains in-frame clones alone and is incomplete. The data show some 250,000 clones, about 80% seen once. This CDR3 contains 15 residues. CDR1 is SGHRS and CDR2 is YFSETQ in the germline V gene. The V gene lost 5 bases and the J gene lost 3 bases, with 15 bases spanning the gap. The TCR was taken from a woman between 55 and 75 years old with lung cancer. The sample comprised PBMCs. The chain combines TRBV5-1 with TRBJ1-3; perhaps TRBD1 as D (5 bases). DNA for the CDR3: TGCGCCAGCAGGGTAGGCAGGGCAAATGGAAACACCATATATTTT. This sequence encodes CASRVGRANGNTIYF.